Below are 20 T cell receptor beta chains sequenced from a single sample in a study of blood T cells in healthy people across ages. The authors ran a second PCR of about 7 to 12 cycles using a sample-barcoded 5' primer and a J-beta primer mix. TCRdb passed the 5' RACE reads through MiXCR, listing each CDR3 protein once. The data hold around 1.5 million distinct CDR3 sequences, with approximately 63% observed a single time. Sample: blood. These receptors came from a man between 18 and 35 years old in good health.

This clonotype occurred once. The V and J genes are TRBV25-1 and TRBJ2-7, with unresolved D. The end of the DNA aligns better with TRBJ2-4, so the J call may be wrong. CDR1 MGHDK and CDR2 SYGVNS come from the germline V gene. CDR3 length equals 13 residues. The CDR3 region is CASSEPSLTIQYF. CDR3 bases: TGTGCCAGCAGTGAACCCAGCCTGACCATTCAGTACTTC.

The chain recombines TRBV3-1 with TRBJ2-1; perhaps TRBD1 as D (8 bases). V lost 5 bases to trimming and J lost 8 bases, with 19 bases between them. Germline values: CDR1 LGHDT, CDR2 YNNKEL (reference sequence). The length of the CDR3 is 15 residues. CDR3 nucleotides: TGTGCCAGCAGCAACGGACAGGGAGGGTCGTATGAGCAGTTCTTC. Translating it yields CASSNGQGGSYEQFF.

This clonotype was counted once. This chain connects TRBV6-6 to TRBJ1-4, with D maybe TRBD1 (5 bases). V lost 2 bases, J lost 0 bases, and 13 bases lay in between. Germline V gene sequence: CDR1 MNHNY, CDR2 SVGAGI (reference sequence). The CDR3 contains 17 residues. CDR3 amino acids: CASSYRGSPATNEKLFF. For the CDR3, the DNA is TGTGCCAGCAGTTACCGGGGCAGCCCCGCAACTAATGAAAAACTGTTTTTT.

V usage is TRBV14 and J usage is TRBJ2-4; the D is unclear. From germline, CDR1 is SGHDN and CDR2 FVKESK. The CDR3 extends over 15 amino acids. Trimming stripped 4 bases from V and 9 bases from J, with 19 bases between. The CDR3 loop is CASSRAAPAGSIQYF. The CDR3 nucleotides are TGTGCCAGCAGCCGGGCTGCCCCCGCCGGATCCATTCAGTACTTC.

This clonotype occurred once. The chain combines TRBV2 with TRBJ1-6, with D possibly matching TRBD1 (6 bases). This CDR3 contains 13 residues. The V gene lost 6 bases and the J gene lost 9 bases, with 12 bases spanning the gap. Germline V gene data show CDR1 as SNHLY and CDR2 as FYNNEI. CDR3 DNA sequence: TGTGCCAGCAGGGGGGCAGGGAGTTCACCCCTCCACTTT. Its translation is CASRGAGSSPLHF. Full variable domain (remainder filled in from reference TRBV2 and TRBJ1-6): EPEVTQTPSHQVTQMGQEVILRCVPISNHLYFYWYRQILGQKVEFLVSFYNNEISEKSEIFDDQFSVERPDGSNFTLKIRSTKLEDSAMYFCASRGAGSSPLHFGNGTRLTVT.

This clonotype has just a few counts. The rearrangement uses TRBV2 and TRBJ1-6, with D hard to call. CDR1 is SNHLY and CDR2 is FYNNEI in the germline V gene. With 2 bases removed from V and 9 bases from J, the gap between germline ends came to 5 bases. The CDR3 extends over 12 amino acids. CDR3 nucleotide sequence: TGTGCCAGCAGTGAATCGAGTTCACCCCTCCACTTT. This codes for CASSESSSPLHF.

This chain links TRBV19 with TRBJ2-2, with TRBD2 identical over 9 bases. With V trimmed by 4 bases and J by 0 bases, 9 bases remained unmatched. The length of the CDR3 is 18 residues. Germline V lookup: CDR1 LNHDA, CDR2 SQIVND (reference sequence). The CDR3 here is CASSTINSGSANTGELFF. The CDR3 DNA reads as TGTGCCAGTAGTACTATAAATAGCGGGAGTGCGAACACCGGGGAGCTGTTTTTT.

Of note for this clonotype: Its ends do not fully match the called genes, so a read error is possible. The chain carries TRBV4-1 and TRBJ1-1; no clear D gene. The CDR3 sequence is 15 residues long. Germline loops: CDR1 MGHRA, CDR2 YSYEKL. CDR3 sequence reads: CVSSQVRSASTEAFF. The CDR3 DNA reads TGCGTCAGCAGCCAAGTAAGATCAGCGAGCACTGAAGCTTTCTTT.

J is TRBJ2-3 and V is TRBV10-3; D is uncertain. CDR1 and CDR2 (germline): ENHRY, SYGVKD. With 6 bases removed from V and 0 bases from J, the gap between germline ends came to 10 bases. This CDR3 has 14 amino acids. CDR3 nucleotide sequence: TGTGCCATCAGCCCACGAACTAGCACAGATACGCAGTATTTT. This codes for CAISPRTSTDTQYF.

The chain links TRBV27 to TRBJ2-7; 13 nucleotides agree with TRBD2. Germline values: CDR1 MNHEY, CDR2 SMNVEV (reference sequence). J lost 2 bases, V lost 7 bases, and 2 bases had no gene match. This CDR3 spans 14 amino acids. In DNA, the CDR3 is TGTGCCAGCAAAACTAGCGGGAGGGCCTACGAGCAGTACTTC. This sequence encodes CASKTSGRAYEQYF.

This clonotype was found a few times. J is TRBJ2-1 and V is TRBV6-2 or TRBV6-3; 10 bases are shared with TRBD2. The germline gives CDR1 MNHEY, CDR2 SVGEGT. Trimming at V came to 7 bases and at J to 7 bases, leaving 10 bases not matched to a gene. CDR3 size: 15 residues. The CDR3 DNA sequence: TGTGCCAGCACCGACTGGCTAGCGGGAGTTAATGAGCAGTTCTTC. Translation gives CASTDWLAGVNEQFF.

The rearrangement uses TRBV27 and TRBJ2-7; D is undetermined. This CDR3 has 13 amino acids. The V end was cut by 4 bases, the J end by 3 bases, with 10 bases between. CDR1 is MNHEY and CDR2 is SMNVEV in the germline V gene (reference sequence). CDR3 in amino acids: CASSSLAVYEQYF. The CDR3, as DNA: TGTGCCAGCAGTTCTCTGGCGGTCTACGAGCAGTACTTC.

This clonotype was detected once. The V and J genes are TRBV3-1 and TRBJ2-5; no firm D call. The CDR3 is 15 amino acids. CDR1 and CDR2 from the germline V gene are LGHDT and YNNKEL (reference sequence). V lost 0 bases to trimming and J lost 1 base, with 9 bases between them. Here the CDR3 DNA reads TGTGCCAGCAGCCAAGATTCCCCTTCCCAAGAGACCCAGTACTTC. Translation: CASSQDSPSQETQYF.

The V call is TRBV13, the J call TRBJ2-4; no clear D. V gave up 5 bases and J gave up 13 bases, with 15 bases separating them. This CDR3 has 12 amino acids. Germline loops: CDR1 PRHDT, CDR2 FYEKMQ (reference sequence). The CDR3 sequence: CASSTHSALQYF. CDR3 in DNA: TGTGCCAGCAGCACCCACAGCGCACTGCAGTACTTC.

The chain recombines TRBV11-2 with TRBJ2-1; TRBD2 matches 12 bases. The germline V gene has CDR1 SGHAT and CDR2 FQNNGV. Trimming took 1 base from V and 3 from J; bases not matched to a gene: 4. The CDR3 length is 17 residues. CDR3 DNA: TGTGCCAGCAGCTTAGCTGGACTAGCGGGACTCTACAATGAGCAGTTCTTC. Protein: CASSLAGLAGLYNEQFF. The entire variable domain, with the rest obtained from reference TRBV11-2 and TRBJ2-1, is as follows: EAGVAQSPRYKIIEKRQSVAFWCNPISGHATLYWYQQILGQGPKLLIQFQNNGVVDDSQLPKDRFSAERLKGVDSTLKIQPAKLEDSAVYLCASSLAGLAGLYNEQFFGPGTRLTVL.

With regard to this clonotype: The junction does not match germline at one end; this may be a read error. The V gene is TRBV6-2 or TRBV6-3, the J gene TRBJ2-7; D remains unclear. CDR1 is MNHEY and CDR2 is SVGEGT in the germline V gene. This CDR3 contains 13 residues. CDR3 DNA: TGTGCCTGCAGTTCCTTTATTGCCTACGAGCAGTACTTC. It is translated as CACSSFIAYEQYF.

The table lists this clonotype with a few counts. V gene TRBV4-1 combines with J gene TRBJ2-7; D is ambiguous. The last part of the DNA fits TRBJ2-5 better; the J call may be wrong. Germline lookup yields CDR1 MGHRA and CDR2 YSYEKL. CDR3 length: 14 residues. The CDR3 region has the DNA TGCGCCAGCAGCCAAGTATTAGCCGTGGAGACCCAGTACTTC. Protein: CASSQVLAVETQYF.

V and J are TRBV7-2 and TRBJ2-3; 8 bases match TRBD2. Germline CDR1 reads SGHTA; CDR2 reads FQGNSA. The CDR3 runs to 15 residues. The V segment lost 3 bases and the J segment 2 bases; nucleotides outside the gene matches: 4. The CDR3: CASSFDGRATDTQYF. The DNA for the CDR3 is TGTGCCAGCAGCTTCGACGGGAGGGCCACAGATACGCAGTATTTT.

The chain employs TRBV7-6 and TRBJ1-2; TRBD1 matches 9 bases. The CDR3 sequence is 16 residues long. The V and J ends lost 3 bases and 4 bases, in that order; junction bases with no gene match: 9. Germline values: CDR1 SGHVS, CDR2 FNYEAQ. The DNA of the CDR3 is TGTGCCAGCAGCTTGGGTCCGGGACAGGGATCCTATGGCTACACCTTC. This codes for CASSLGPGQGSYGYTF.

This clonotype has a single count. The junction and the germline gene differ at one end; a read error may be behind it. This chain joins TRBV7-6 and TRBJ1-2; 10 bases map to TRBD1. The CDR3 is 19 residues long. Germline CDR1 and CDR2: SGHVS and FNYEAQ. The DNA of the CDR3 is TGTGCCAACAGCTTAGGCCGGAAGTGGGACAGGGGCACCAACCATGGCTACACCTTC. This translates into CANSLGRKWDRGTNHGYTF.